These 26 T cell receptor beta chains were all obtained from the same sample, sequenced in a study of T cells in Graves' hyperthyroidism and ophthalmopathy. Amplification of TCR beta CDR3 regions was performed using RNA transcripts as template. Initially, a first-round RT-PCR of the TCR CDR3 employed the HTBI primer set. TCRdb processed the multiplex PCR reads anew with MiXCR; each CDR3 protein has one entry. The sample contains 350,000 to 400,000 distinct CDR3 sequences, less than 20% of which appear only once. Specimen: blood. These receptors all come from a man aged 18 to 29 with Graves' ophthalmopathy.

The rearrangement joins TRBV19 to TRBJ2-5; 9 positions match TRBD2. Germline V gene data show CDR1 as LNHDA and CDR2 as SQIVND (reference sequence). CDR3 length: 14 residues. V lost 2 bases to trimming and J lost 3 bases; unmatched junction nucleotides: 1. CDR3 sequence reads: CASSIIAGEETQYF. DNA for the CDR3: TGTGCCAGTAGTATAATAGCGGGGGAAGAGACCCAGTACTTC.

This clonotype was observed once. Possible read error: a much larger clone is one base away. The J gene is TRBJ2-7, the V gene TRBV7-2; perhaps TRBD2 as D (5 bases). Germline values: CDR1 SGHTA, CDR2 FQGNSA. V lost 3 bases and J 6 bases, leaving 15 bases between the germline ends. CDR3 length: 14 amino acids. In DNA, the CDR3 is TGTGCCAGCAGCTTCCGGGGAAGTGTGTTCGAGCAGTACTTC. Its translation is CASSFRGSVFEQYF.

This clonotype was counted ten times or more. This chain connects TRBV11-2 to TRBJ2-5; tentatively, D is TRBD1 (5 bases). This CDR3 has 14 amino acids. Germline V gene lookup returns CDR1 SGHAT and CDR2 FQNNGV. Trimming removed 5 bases from V and 5 bases from J, with 15 bases in between. This CDR3 reads CASSPSPTVETQYF. For the CDR3, the DNA is TGTGCCAGCAGCCCCAGCCCGACAGTTGAGACCCAGTACTTC.

In this sample, this clonotype turned up many times. One end of the junction fails to match germline, which may point to a read error. V and J are TRBV6-1 and TRBJ1-3; TRBD1 might be the D (5 bases). CDR1 and CDR2 from the germline V gene are MNHNS and SASEGT. CDR3 length equals 15 residues. This CDR3 reads CASSSTDFSGNTLYF. The CDR3 DNA reads as TGTGCCAGCAGCTCGACAGATTTCTCTGGAAACACCTTATATTTT.

This clonotype occurred many times. V and J are TRBV20-1 and TRBJ1-5; maybe TRBD1 (6 bases). Trimming took 6 bases from V and 0 from J, leaving 12 bases between them. Germline V gives CDR1 DFQATT, CDR2 SNEGSKA (reference sequence). The CDR3 sequence is 14 residues long. This CDR3 is CSAQGRSSNQPQHF. The CDR3 DNA reads TGCAGTGCCCAGGGGAGGAGTAGCAATCAGCCCCAGCATTTT.

This clonotype was found many times. The chain recombines TRBV7-8 with TRBJ1-2; 7 bases match TRBD1. With V trimmed by 6 bases and J by 6 bases, 7 bases remained unmatched. This CDR3 region has 13 residues. Germline assignment: CDR1 SGHVS and CDR2 FQNEAQ. CDR3 amino acids: CASRPTGEHGYTF. The CDR3 DNA sequence: TGTGCCAGCAGACCTACAGGGGAGCATGGCTACACCTTC.

This clonotype has ten or more counts. The rearrangement links TRBV10-3 to TRBJ1-6; no reliable D call. V was pared by 4 bases and J by 3 bases, with 7 bases between. Germline assignment: CDR1 ENHRY and CDR2 SYGVKD. The CDR3 spans 14 residues. The CDR3 is CAISADGYNSPLHF. The DNA of the CDR3 is TGTGCCATCAGTGCGGACGGCTATAATTCACCCCTCCACTTT.

The rearrangement joins TRBV28 to TRBJ2-2, with a possible D match to TRBD1 (6 bases). CDR1 MDHEN and CDR2 SYDVKM come from the germline V gene. The CDR3 has 17 amino acids. Deletions cut 5 bases from V and 2 bases from J, with 18 bases between. The CDR3 bases are TGTGCCAGCAGTGCCATCTGGGGGCGCCCAAACACCGGGGAGCTGTTTTTT. Protein sequence: CASSAIWGRPNTGELFF.

This clonotype was counted a few times. The gene calls are TRBV20-1 and TRBJ2-7, with 13 nucleotides matching TRBD2. Trimming cost V 1 base and J 4 bases; bases outside gene matches: 4. Germline V CDR1 and CDR2: DFQATT, SNEGSKA (reference sequence). This CDR3 comprises 15 residues. Written as DNA, the CDR3 is TGCAGTGCTAGAGGACTAGCGGGGGGCCTTTACGAGCAGTACTTC. Translated, it gives CSARGLAGGLYEQYF.

This clonotype showed up many times. This chain joins TRBV5-1 and TRBJ1-1; D remains unclear. The CDR3 runs 14 residues. V was pared by 5 bases and J by 3 bases, with 14 bases between. Germline V gene sequence: CDR1 SGHRS, CDR2 YFSETQ. This CDR3 reads CASRFQDGHTEAFF. The CDR3, as DNA: TGCGCCAGCAGGTTTCAGGACGGCCACACTGAAGCTTTCTTT.

This clonotype was seen at least ten times. This chain connects TRBV7-2 to TRBJ2-7; the D gene is possibly TRBD2 (6 bases). The CDR3 contains 15 residues. In germline, CDR1 is SGHTA, CDR2 FQGNSA. V lost 3 bases to trimming and J lost 2 bases, with 14 bases between them. CDR3 nucleotides: TGTGCCAGCAGCTTCGGGGCGGGGACCCCCTACGAGCAGTACTTC. It is translated as CASSFGAGTPYEQYF.

The V gene is TRBV9, the J gene TRBJ1-1; weak D call: TRBD1 (6 bases). V was trimmed by 7 bases and J by 6 bases, leaving 16 bases between them. The CDR3 is made up of 13 amino acids. Per the germline V gene, CDR1 is SGDLS and CDR2 is YYNGEE. DNA for the CDR3: TGTGCCAGCTCAGGGGACGGTGACGCTGAAGCTTTCTTT. Amino acids: CASSGDGDAEAFF. Using reference TRBV9 and TRBJ1-1 for the parts outside the CDR3, the full variable domain is DSGVTQTPKHLITATGQRVTLRCSPRSGDLSVYWYQQSLDQGLQFLIQYYNGEERAKGNILERFSAQQFPDLHSELNLSSLELGDSALYFCASSGDGDAEAFFGQGTRLTVV.

This clonotype has just a few counts. This CDR3 reads CAISEQMGNYGYTF. CDR3 bases: TGTGCCATCAGTGAGCAGATGGGTAACTATGGCTACACCTTC. The V and J genes are TRBV10-3 and TRBJ1-2; D gene uncertain. Germline V CDR1 and CDR2: ENHRY, SYGVKD. Trimming took 2 bases from V and 1 from J, leaving 8 bases between them. This CDR3 is built from 14 residues.

This clonotype was recorded at least ten times. The V gene is TRBV11-2, the J gene TRBJ2-1; 10 bases match TRBD2. The CDR3 length is 15 residues. Trimming removed 5 bases from V and 4 bases from J; junction bases left unmatched: 5. Germline loops: CDR1 SGHAT, CDR2 FQNNGV. The CDR3 DNA reads as TGTGCCAGCAGCGTATGGACTAGCGGATACAATGAGCAGTTCTTC. Its protein product is CASSVWTSGYNEQFF.

This clonotype was picked up a small number of times. The J gene is TRBJ2-3, the V gene TRBV18; no clear D gene. The V end lost 1 base, the J end lost 1 base, and 3 bases lay between the germline ends. The CDR3 extends over 13 amino acids. Germline V gene sequence: CDR1 KGHSH, CDR2 LQKENI. CDR3 in amino acids: CASSPRRTDTQYF. DNA of the CDR3: TGTGCCAGCTCACCACGCCGCACAGATACGCAGTATTTT.

This clonotype was found many times. The chain couples TRBV12-3 or TRBV12-4 to TRBJ1-2, with D possibly matching TRBD1 (5 bases). The CDR3 runs 14 residues. V lost 6 bases and J lost 2, with 13 bases in between. CDR3 loop: CASSKSGPNYGYTF. CDR3 coding DNA: TGTGCCAGCAGCAAGTCGGGGCCCAACTATGGCTACACCTTC.

For this clonotype: A read error is possible here, since a much larger clone lies one base away. The chain recombines TRBV6-5 with TRBJ2-3; no firm D call. The CDR3 has 17 amino acids. Germline V lookup: CDR1 MNHEY, CDR2 SVGAGI. Trimming pared 2 bases from V and 3 bases from J, leaving 18 bases between. DNA for the CDR3: TGTGCCAGCAGTTACCCTTATGGCGGAACGTCAACAGATACGCAGTATTTT. Its protein is CASSYPYGGTSTDTQYF.

Note on this clonotype: This clone may be a read error of a much larger clone one base away. The V call is TRBV2, the J call TRBJ1-2; possibly TRBD1 for D (5 bases). The CDR3 is 12 residues long. In germline, CDR1 is SNHLY, CDR2 FYNNEI. The CDR3 nucleotides are TGTGCCAGCAGTGAACAGGGCTATGACTACACCTTC. This translates into CASSEQGYDYTF.

The sample holds many counts of this clonotype. CDR3 sequence: CASSSFRQIGDKRDEQYF. The CDR3 nucleotides are TGTGCCAGCAGTTCATTCCGCCAAATCGGGGACAAGAGGGACGAGCAGTACTTC. The rearrangement uses TRBV12-3 or TRBV12-4 and TRBJ2-7, with D possibly being TRBD1 (6 bases). With 4 bases removed from V and 5 bases from J, the gap between germline ends came to 27 bases. This CDR3 region has 18 residues.

This clonotype was seen repeatedly, ten times or more. The chain couples TRBV6-1 to TRBJ2-7; 10 nucleotides match TRBD1. Germline trimming cut 7 bases from V and 2 bases from J; bases unmatched to any gene: 8. The CDR3 runs 15 residues. Germline CDR1 and CDR2: MNHNS and SASEGT. Here the CDR3 reads CASNLLGTGAYEQYF. CDR3 nucleotides: TGTGCCAGCAACCTACTCGGGACAGGGGCCTACGAGCAGTACTTC.

This clonotype was detected ten times or more. Here the CDR3 DNA reads TGTGCCAGCAGCCCAGGACAGGGGCATAGCAATCAGCCCCAGCATTTT. It translates to CASSPGQGHSNQPQHF. This chain links TRBV7-6 with TRBJ1-5; TRBD1 agrees at 9 bases. CDR1 and CDR2 (germline): SGHVS, FNYEAQ. The CDR3 runs 16 residues. The ends lost 5 bases at V and 0 bases at J; junction bases unmatched: 5.

There are many counts of this clonotype. The rearrangement uses TRBV11-2 and TRBJ1-2; D remains ambiguous. The germline V gene encodes CDR1 SGHAT and CDR2 FQNNGV. CDR3 length: 14 residues. Trimming cost V 0 bases and J 8 bases, with 13 bases left between them. The CDR3 nucleotides are TGTGCCAGCAGCTTAGATTGGAGGGAAGGAGGCTACACCTTC. It translates to CASSLDWREGGYTF.

This clonotype was seen more than once but under ten times. V usage is TRBV5-6 and J usage is TRBJ2-7; D possibly matches TRBD1 or TRBD2 (5 bases each). Trimming took 4 bases from V and 2 from J, leaving 16 bases between them. CDR1 and CDR2 from the germline V gene are SGHDT and YYEEEE. CDR3 length: 15 residues. The CDR3 loop reads CASSNRAWGPYEQYF. In DNA, the CDR3 is TGTGCCAGCAGCAATAGGGCTTGGGGACCCTACGAGCAGTACTTC.

This clonotype was detected many times. The chain couples TRBV7-9 to TRBJ2-1, with a possible D match to TRBD1 (6 bases). Germline loops: CDR1 SEHNR, CDR2 FQNEAQ (reference sequence). Between the trimmed V and J ends, which lost 5 bases and 6 bases, there was a span of 11 bases. CDR3 length: 13 amino acids. As DNA, the CDR3 is TGTGCCAGCAGCCATACGGACAGCAATGAGCAGTTCTTC. Translation gives CASSHTDSNEQFF. The full variable domain, with the rest looked up from reference TRBV7-9 and TRBJ2-1, is DTGVSQNPRHKITKRGQNVTFRCDPISEHNRLYWYRQTLGQGPEFLTYFQNEAQLEKSRLLSDRFSAERPKGSFSTLEIQRTEQGDSAMYLCASSHTDSNEQFFGPGTRLTVL.

This clonotype was counted only a few times. This sequence joins TRBV6-6 and TRBJ1-5; TRBD1 aligns across 8 bases. V dropped 2 bases and J dropped 6; count of bases not matched to a gene: 6. In germline, CDR1 is MNHNY, CDR2 SVGAGI (reference sequence). The CDR3 contains 15 residues. The CDR3 DNA is TGTGCCAGCAGTTACACCAGGGGGCTGGGTCAGCCCCAGCATTTT. Translated, it gives CASSYTRGLGQPQHF.

This clonotype was detected only a few times. The chain has TRBV6-2 or TRBV6-3 and TRBJ1-2; D is possibly TRBD1 (5 bases). Germline V gives CDR1 MNHEY, CDR2 SVGEGT. The CDR3 length is 15 residues. V lost 5 bases and J lost 0, with 13 bases in between. CDR3 nucleotides: TGTGCCAGCAGTGGACGGGAGGGGTCTAACTATGGCTACACCTTC. Residues: CASSGREGSNYGYTF.